The 9 T cell receptor beta chains below come from one sample, sequenced in a study of cytomegalovirus exposure and HLA in healthy donors. The PCR had 60 Vbeta and 13 Jbeta primers. Generated by immunoSEQ multiplex PCR, the TCRdb table keeps only in-frame clones and is missing some. The sample lists tens of thousands of clones; approximately 69% were seen once. Sequenced: PBMCs. These TCRs come from a woman aged 45-65 years in good health and CMV-seropositive.

V is TRBV13 and J is TRBJ2-1; 8 bases agree with TRBD1. V was clipped by 7 bases and J by 4 bases; unmatched bases: 9. Looked up from germline, CDR1 is PRHDT and CDR2 is FYEKMQ (reference sequence). This CDR3 region has 15 residues. The chain's CDR3 is CASKTDGTGYNEQFF. CDR3 nucleotide sequence: TGTGCCAGCAAAACGGACGGGACAGGTTACAATGAGCAGTTCTTC.

The rearrangement joins TRBV7-3 to TRBJ1-1, with D maybe TRBD1 (5 bases). The ends were cut back, 0 bases at V and 1 base at J, with 9 bases in the middle. Germline CDR1 is SGHTA and CDR2 is FQGTGA. The CDR3 runs to 15 residues. CDR3 region: CASSLTGQGNTEAFF. The CDR3 nucleotides are TGTGCCAGCAGCTTAACAGGTCAGGGGAACACTGAAGCTTTCTTT.

A few counts support this clone. The chain has TRBV2 and TRBJ2-6; tentatively, D is TRBD2 (5 bases). Per the germline V gene, CDR1 is SNHLY and CDR2 is FYNNEI. This CDR3 contains 17 residues. V was clipped by 6 bases and J by 4 bases, with 19 bases between them. The CDR3 sequence: CASRRGSLTAGANVLTF. CDR3 DNA sequence: TGTGCCAGCAGGCGCGGGTCCTTAACAGCAGGGGCCAACGTCCTGACTTTC. The complete variable domain, with remaining parts taken from reference TRBV2 and TRBJ2-6, reads EPEVTQTPSHQVTQMGQEVILRCVPISNHLYFYWYRQILGQKVEFLVSFYNNEISEKSEIFDDQFSVERPDGSNFTLKIRSTKLEDSAMYFCASRRGSLTAGANVLTFGAGSRLTVL.

The V call is TRBV29-1, the J call TRBJ1-2, with 7 positions matching TRBD1. This CDR3 region has 16 residues. Trimming cost V 5 bases and J 3 bases; bases outside gene matches: 15. Germline assignment: CDR1 SQVTM and CDR2 ANQGSEA. The CDR3 region is CSVRLSQTGTHYGYTF. In nucleotides, the CDR3 is TGCAGCGTTCGACTATCTCAGACAGGGACCCACTATGGCTACACCTTC.

The rearrangement uses TRBV29-1 and TRBJ2-1, with 10 bases that match TRBD2. CDR1 and CDR2 from the germline V gene are SQVTM and ANQGSEA. The CDR3 runs 13 residues. After removal of 6 bases from V and 4 bases from J, the junction contained 3 bases not matched to a gene. CDR3 DNA sequence: TGCAGCGTAGCGACTAGCGGGTACAATGAGCAGTTCTTC. Protein product: CSVATSGYNEQFF.

V and J are TRBV21-1 and TRBJ1-4; TRBD1, the D gene given by the table, was not confirmed from the DNA. TRBV21-1 is annotated as a pseudogene. The CDR3 has 17 residues. The CDR3 region has the DNA TGTGCCAGCAGCAAGTCCAGGGGAGAGGTAACTAATGAAAAACTGTTTTTT. Amino acid sequence: CASSKSRGEVTNEKLFF.

This clone has only a few counts. This chain joins TRBV5-4 and TRBJ1-1; 9 nucleotides line up with TRBD1. Germline trimming cut 4 bases from V and 7 bases from J; bases unmatched to any gene: 17. Germline assignment: CDR1 SGHNT and CDR2 YYREEE (reference sequence). The CDR3 contains 17 residues. The DNA for the CDR3 is TGTGCCAGCAGCACCAGGACAGGGGACGCGCGACCCTTTGAAGCTTTCTTT. Protein product: CASSTRTGDARPFEAFF.

The chain has TRBV19 and TRBJ1-4; TRBD1 matches 7 bases. Per the germline V gene, CDR1 is LNHDA and CDR2 is SQIVND (reference sequence). J was trimmed by 6 bases and V by 3 bases; bases with no gene match: 13. The CDR3 runs 17 residues. CDR3 in DNA: TGTGCCAGTAGTATCTACCCCTCCCAGGGGGTTCATGAAAAACTGTTTTTT. This gives the protein CASSIYPSQGVHEKLFF.

The chain couples TRBV5-1 to TRBJ2-5; D is undetermined. This CDR3 spans 14 amino acids. CDR1 SGHRS and CDR2 YFSETQ come from the germline V gene. Trimming removed 2 bases from V and 1 base from J, with 9 bases in between. The CDR3 nucleotides read TGCGCCAGCAGCTTTATTGGCTCCCAAGAGACCCAGTACTTC. Its translation: CASSFIGSQETQYF.